These 26 T cell receptor beta chains originate from one sample sequenced in a study of blood T cell repertoires in COVID-19. This table comes from immunoSEQ multiplex PCR, and its TCRdb copy is limited to in-frame clones, with some not included. The sample has 150,000 to 200,000 clones; over 65% are singletons. The specimen was PBMCs or T cells enriched from blood (not recorded which). These receptors all stem from a woman aged 45-65 years who had recovered from COVID-19.

The V and J genes are TRBV28 and TRBJ1-5; 7 nucleotides line up with TRBD1. The junction had 7 bases not matched to a gene; V was cut back by 5 bases and J by 3 bases. The CDR3 sequence is 15 residues long. Germline CDR1 is MDHEN and CDR2 is SYDVKM. The CDR3 here is CASSLTGAFNQPQHF. Here the CDR3 DNA reads TGTGCCAGCAGTCTTACAGGGGCCTTCAATCAGCCCCAGCATTTT.

The chain joins TRBV6-5 to TRBJ1-3; D not resolved. The CDR3 totals 15 residues. CDR1 MNHEY and CDR2 SVGAGI come from the germline V gene. The V gene lost 2 bases and the J gene lost 0 bases, with 8 bases spanning the gap. The CDR3: CASSYHGGSGNTIYF. CDR3 nucleotides: TGTGCCAGCAGTTACCACGGAGGCTCTGGAAACACCATATATTTT.

CDR3 amino acids: CASSSSGGETQYF. CDR3 coding DNA: TGTGCCAGCAGTTCGTCAGGGGGGGAGACCCAGTACTTC. V and J are TRBV2 and TRBJ2-5, with D maybe TRBD1 (7 bases). This CDR3 has 13 amino acids. V lost 5 bases to trimming and J lost 5 bases, with 12 bases between them. Germline CDR1 SNHLY, CDR2 FYNNEI.

The chain has TRBV5-1 and TRBJ1-6; 10 bases are a match to TRBD1. CDR1 SGHRS and CDR2 YFSETQ come from the germline V gene. The junction had 0 bases not matched to a gene; V was cut back by 0 bases and J by 6 bases. CDR3 length: 15 amino acids. The CDR3 nucleotides read TGCGCCAGCAGCTTGGGGACAGGGGGTAATTCACCCCTCCACTTT. This encodes CASSLGTGGNSPLHF.

The gene calls are TRBV4-3 and TRBJ1-6; weak D call: TRBD1 (5 bases). Trimming took off 4 bases at V and 7 bases at J, with 20 bases between the two ends. The length of the CDR3 is 17 residues. The germline gives CDR1 LGHNA, CDR2 YSLEER. CDR3 sequence (DNA): TGCGCCAGCAGCCTGGAGCCGGGTAGGGGCAAAAATTCACCCCTCCACTTT. Amino acids: CASSLEPGRGKNSPLHF.

V gene TRBV28 combines with J gene TRBJ1-3; weak D call: TRBD1 (5 bases). The CDR3 length is 16 residues. Germline CDR1 reads MDHEN; CDR2 reads SYDVKM. Trimming left V 3 bases short and J 4 bases short, with 16 bases between. The CDR3 is CASSFGGDLRGNTIYF. CDR3 nucleotides: TGTGCCAGCAGTTTTGGGGGGGACCTCCGGGGAAACACCATATATTTT.

This chain links TRBV13 with TRBJ2-2, with D tentatively TRBD2 (6 bases). The germline V gene has CDR1 PRHDT and CDR2 FYEKMQ (reference sequence). The CDR3 contains 17 residues. Trimming cost V 5 bases and J 6 bases, with 22 bases left between them. CDR3 coding DNA: TGTGCCAGCAGCCAGACAAGACGCGGGAACCCCCCCGGGGAGCTGTTTTTT. Its protein product is CASSQTRRGNPPGELFF.

The chain uses TRBV11-3 and TRBJ2-1, with 9 positions matching TRBD2. From germline, CDR1 is SGHNT and CDR2 YENEEA. CDR3 length: 15 amino acids. Trimming at V came to 0 bases and at J to 7 bases, leaving 4 bases not matched to a gene. In DNA, the CDR3 is TGTGCCAGCAGCTTAGAAGTTAGCGGGAGAAATGAGCAGTTCTTC. Translating gives CASSLEVSGRNEQFF.

The table lists this clone with a count of one. V gene TRBV11-3 combines with J gene TRBJ1-1, with D uncertain. V lost 3 bases to trimming and J lost 1 base, with 9 bases between them. This CDR3 has 14 residues. Germline V gene data show CDR1 as SGHNT and CDR2 as YENEEA. This CDR3 reads CASSFRGSNTEAFF. CDR3 in DNA: TGTGCCAGCAGCTTCCGGGGATCGAACACTGAAGCTTTCTTT.

The chain is built from TRBV7-8 and TRBJ2-7, with 10 bases matching TRBD1. Per the germline V gene, CDR1 is SGHVS and CDR2 is FQNEAQ. This CDR3 has 16 residues. V lost 6 bases and J lost 5; bases outside the gene matches: 13. The CDR3 coding sequence is TGTGCCAGCAGTTTGTCATGGACAGGGGGATCTGACGAGCAGTACGTC. It is translated as CASSLSWTGGSDEQYV.

The chain couples TRBV5-4 to TRBJ2-7; 10 bases line up with TRBD2. V shed 4 bases and J 2 bases; nucleotides not matched to a gene: 15. The CDR3 extends over 18 amino acids. Germline V gene data show CDR1 as SGHNT and CDR2 as YYREEE (reference sequence). The CDR3 nucleotides are TGTGCCAGCAGCCCTGGGACTAGCGACCGGGGCGACGCCTACGAGCAGTACGTC. Translating gives CASSPGTSDRGDAYEQYV.

The genes are TRBV4-1 and TRBJ1-2; 10 positions agree with TRBD1. J lost 8 bases, V lost 6 bases, and 15 bases had no gene match. This CDR3 is 16 amino acids long. CDR1 MGHRA and CDR2 YSYEKL come from the germline V gene. The CDR3 here is CASRDPGQGRVYGYTF. CDR3 in DNA: TGCGCCAGCAGGGATCCGGGACAGGGGAGAGTGTACGGCTACACCTTC.

The gene calls are TRBV30 and TRBJ1-1; TRBD1 aligns across 7 bases. The CDR3 is 12 amino acids. Per the germline V gene, CDR1 is GTSNPN and CDR2 is SVGIG (reference sequence). Trimming at V came to 7 bases and at J to 0 bases, leaving 2 bases not matched to a gene. CDR3 sequence (DNA): TGTGCCTTGGACAGGATGAACACTGAAGCTTTCTTT. Residues: CALDRMNTEAFF.

The chain recombines TRBV27 with TRBJ2-1, with TRBD2 identical over 7 bases. The germline CDR1 and CDR2 sequences are MNHEY and SMNVEV (reference sequence). The CDR3 runs to 15 residues. Trimming took 4 bases from V and 9 from J; bases not matched to a gene: 12. CDR3 DNA sequence: TGTGCCAGCAGTTCCACCCAGGGAGGGGTGATTGAGCAGTTCTTC. Translation: CASSSTQGGVIEQFF.

The V gene is TRBV3-1 (or the pseudogene TRBV3-2), the J gene TRBJ2-1, with D possibly matching TRBD1 (5 bases). The CDR3 spans 12 residues. V gave up 6 bases and J gave up 6 bases, with 9 bases separating them. Looked up from germline, CDR1 is LGHDT and CDR2 is YNNKEL (reference sequence). The CDR3 DNA follows: TGTGCCAGCAGTCGGACAATCAATGAGCAGTTCTTC. This gives the protein CASSRTINEQFF.

This chain connects TRBV28 to TRBJ2-5; 7 bases line up with TRBD1. In germline, CDR1 is MDHEN, CDR2 SYDVKM. V shed 2 bases, J shed 5 bases, and the junction held 11 bases outside the gene matches. This CDR3 contains 16 residues. CDR3 loop: CASSLRIPGTDETQYF. CDR3 in DNA: TGTGCCAGCAGTTTAAGGATCCCAGGGACAGACGAGACCCAGTACTTC. The variable domain in full, with the rest retrieved from reference TRBV28 and TRBJ2-5, is DVKVTQSSRYLVKRTGEKVFLECVQDMDHENMFWYRQDPGLGLRLIYFSYDVKMKEKGDIPEGYSVSREKKERFSLILESASTNQTSMYLCASSLRIPGTDETQYFGPGTRLLVL.

This sequence joins TRBV10-3 and TRBJ1-1; 7 bases agree with TRBD1. This CDR3 spans 12 amino acids. After removal of 11 bases from V and 0 bases from J, the junction contained 3 bases not matched to a gene. CDR1 is ENHRY and CDR2 is SYGVKD in the germline V gene. The CDR3 nucleotides are TGTGCCCACGGACAGGTGAACACTGAAGCTTTCTTT. Amino acid sequence: CAHGQVNTEAFF.

V and J are TRBV19 and TRBJ1-2, with TRBD1 as a possible D gene (5 bases). This CDR3 spans 14 amino acids. Germline CDR1 LNHDA, CDR2 SQIVND (reference sequence). V lost 2 bases and J lost 5, with 12 bases in between. For the CDR3, the DNA is TGTGCCAGTAGTATACGGACCGGGACTTATGGCTACACCTTC. Its translation: CASSIRTGTYGYTF.

The chain links TRBV5-1 to TRBJ2-7; TRBD2 might be the D (5 bases). Per the germline V gene, CDR1 is SGHRS and CDR2 is YFSETQ. This CDR3 region has 13 residues. CDR3 sequence (DNA): TGCGCCAGCAACTTGGATCTTGCGGGCGAGCAGTACGTC. Amino acids: CASNLDLAGEQYV.

The rearrangement joins TRBV7-6 to TRBJ1-1; unclear D gene. The CDR3 runs to 14 residues. Germline V lookup: CDR1 SGHVS, CDR2 FNYEAQ. V lost 1 base, J lost 5 bases, and 11 bases lay in between. The CDR3 loop reads CASSLGGGRTEAFF. The CDR3 DNA reads as TGTGCCAGCAGCTTAGGGGGAGGTAGGACTGAAGCTTTCTTT.

V gene TRBV18 combines with J gene TRBJ2-1, with TRBD2 identical over 7 bases. This CDR3 comprises 15 residues. Unmatched junction bases numbered 8, after V lost 2 bases and J lost 7 bases. Germline values: CDR1 KGHSH, CDR2 LQKENI. The CDR3 region has the DNA TGTGCCAGCTCACCATTCAAGTTAGCGGGTAATGAGCAGTTCTTC. Protein: CASSPFKLAGNEQFF. The full variable domain, rest sourced from reference TRBV18 and TRBJ2-1, is NAGVMQNPRHLVRRRGQEARLRCSPMKGHSHVYWYRQLPEEGLKFMVYLQKENIIDESGMPKERFSAEFPKEGPSILRIQQVVRGDSAAYFCASSPFKLAGNEQFFGPGTRLTVL.

The chain uses TRBV7-2 and TRBJ2-5; D gene unclear. This CDR3 comprises 14 residues. Germline CDR1 reads SGHTA; CDR2 reads FQGNSA. Trimming cost V 1 base and J 1 base, with 7 bases left between them. For the CDR3, the DNA is TGTGCCAGCAGCTTAGTCCCATCCCAAGAGACCCAGTACTTC. As protein: CASSLVPSQETQYF.

J is TRBJ1-5 and V is TRBV13, with 7 bases that match TRBD1. CDR1 is PRHDT, CDR2 FYEKMQ, per germline (reference sequence). This CDR3 is built from 14 residues. The V segment lost 4 bases and the J segment 5 bases; nucleotides outside the gene matches: 5. CDR3 region: CASSSGGPDQPQHF. In DNA, the CDR3 is TGTGCCAGCAGCTCAGGGGGGCCTGATCAGCCCCAGCATTTT.

The chain employs TRBV19 and TRBJ2-1, with D possibly being TRBD2 (5 bases). Germline CDR1 is LNHDA and CDR2 is SQIVND (reference sequence). The CDR3 is made up of 14 amino acids. V dropped 4 bases and J dropped 9 bases, with 16 bases sitting between them. The CDR3 sequence is CASSTVRATSEQFF. The CDR3 coding sequence is TGTGCCAGTAGTACTGTCCGGGCTACTAGTGAGCAGTTCTTC.

The chain joins TRBV15 to TRBJ1-5, with D unclear. Germline CDR1 and CDR2: LNHNV and YYDKDF (reference sequence). With 1 base removed from V and 3 bases from J, the gap between germline ends came to 7 bases. This CDR3 contains 14 residues. DNA of the CDR3: TGTGCCACCAGCAGAGGCGAGGTCAATCAGCCCCAGCATTTT. This translates into CATSRGEVNQPQHF.

CDR3 coding DNA: TGTGCCAGCTCACCACGCAGGGACAATCAGCCCCAGCATTTT. Translation: CASSPRRDNQPQHF. The chain couples TRBV18 to TRBJ1-5; a weak D match, TRBD1 (5 bases). V gave up 1 base and J gave up 3 bases, with 7 bases separating them. CDR1 and CDR2 from the germline V gene are KGHSH and LQKENI. CDR3 length: 14 residues.